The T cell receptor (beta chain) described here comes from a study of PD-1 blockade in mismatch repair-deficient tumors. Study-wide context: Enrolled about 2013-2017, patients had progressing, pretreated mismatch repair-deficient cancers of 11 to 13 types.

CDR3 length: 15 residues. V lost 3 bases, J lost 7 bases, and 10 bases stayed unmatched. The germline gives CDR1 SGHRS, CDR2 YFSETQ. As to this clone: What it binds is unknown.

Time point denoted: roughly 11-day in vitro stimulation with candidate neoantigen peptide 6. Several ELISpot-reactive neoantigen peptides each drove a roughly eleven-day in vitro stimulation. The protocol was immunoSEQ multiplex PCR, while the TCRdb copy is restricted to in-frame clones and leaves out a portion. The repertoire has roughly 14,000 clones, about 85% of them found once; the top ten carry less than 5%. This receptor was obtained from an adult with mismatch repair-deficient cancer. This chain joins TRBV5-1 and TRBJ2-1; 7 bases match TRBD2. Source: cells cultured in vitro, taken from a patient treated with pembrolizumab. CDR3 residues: CASSSQTSSGNEQFF. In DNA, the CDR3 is TGCGCCAGCAGCTCCCAGACTAGCTCGGGAAATGAGCAGTTCTTC. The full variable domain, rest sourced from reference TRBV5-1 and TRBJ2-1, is KAGVTQTPRYLIKTRGQQVTLSCSPISGHRSVSWYQQTPGQGLQFLFEYFSETQRNKGNFPGRFSGRQFSNSRSEMNVSTLELGDSALYLCASSSQTSSGNEQFFGPGTRLTVL.